The 21 T cell receptor beta chains listed next were all sequenced from one sample in a study of blood T cells in healthy people across ages. Alongside a J-beta primer mix, a sample-barcoded 5' primer served in a second PCR lasting roughly 6 to 12 cycles. TCRdb independently ran MiXCR on the 5' RACE reads; one entry per CDR3 protein. The sample holds 1.5 million to 1.9 million distinct CDR3 sequences; approximately 43% are singletons and the top ten take around 4%. Sequencing was done on a sample of blood. The receptor set was obtained from a woman under 30 in good health.

The DNA for the CDR3 is TGCGCCAGCAGCCCGGCCCTAGCGGGGGATCCAGATACGCAGTATTTT. This encodes CASSPALAGDPDTQYF. This rearrangement joins TRBV5-1 to TRBJ2-3; 10 nucleotides match TRBD2. V dropped 4 bases and J dropped 4; count of bases not matched to a gene: 9. Germline CDR1 and CDR2: SGHRS and YFSETQ. There are 16 residues in the CDR3.

This clonotype has more than one count but fewer than ten. The gene calls are TRBV28 and TRBJ2-3; 12 bases map to TRBD2. CDR1 is MDHEN, CDR2 SYDVKM, per germline. The CDR3 extends over 15 amino acids. Trimming took 6 bases from V and 8 from J; bases not matched to a gene: 9. Written as DNA, the CDR3 is TGTGCCAGCAGACCCGGACTAGCGGGACCCTTTACGCAGTATTTT. Amino acid sequence: CASRPGLAGPFTQYF.

The chain joins TRBV20-1 to TRBJ1-4; tentative D call: TRBD1 (6 bases). From germline, CDR1 is DFQATT and CDR2 SNEGSKA (reference sequence). V was cut by 6 bases and J by 8 bases, with 16 bases left in between. This CDR3 spans 13 amino acids. CDR3: CSARQVDGEKLFF. Here the CDR3 DNA reads TGCAGTGCCAGACAGGTGGATGGGGAAAAACTGTTTTTT.

The rearrangement links TRBV6-6 to TRBJ2-2; D uncertain. V was clipped by 5 bases and J by 2 bases, with 15 bases between them. Germline V CDR1 and CDR2: MNHNY, SVGAGI (reference sequence). There are 16 residues in the CDR3. The CDR3, as DNA: TGTGCCAGCAGTGCCAGGAGACTTACAAACACCGGGGAGCTGTTTTTT. Translated: CASSARRLTNTGELFF.

This clonotype has just a few counts. The chain employs TRBV10-3 and TRBJ1-1; D remains ambiguous. Germline CDR1 and CDR2: ENHRY and SYGVKD. The CDR3 loop spans 14 amino acids. Trimming removed 4 bases at V and 3 bases at J, with 12 bases between. CDR3 in DNA: TGTGCCATCAGTGCCCCTACCGTCGACACTGAAGCTTTCTTT. The encoded protein is CAISAPTVDTEAFF.

V is TRBV18 and J is TRBJ1-5, with 7 bases that match TRBD1. V was clipped by 4 bases and J by 0 bases; unmatched bases: 21. Germline CDR1 is KGHSH and CDR2 is LQKENI. The CDR3 is made up of 21 amino acids. CDR3 in DNA: TGTGCCAGCTCACTCGGACTTCCAGGGGGATCAGTCGTATTTAGCAATCAGCCCCAGCATTTT. It specifies CASSLGLPGGSVVFSNQPQHF.

This clonotype showed up just a few times. The chain carries TRBV21-1 and TRBJ1-1. TRBV21-1 is a documented pseudogene. This CDR3 contains 12 residues. The CDR3 is CASSRGVPEAFF. The CDR3 DNA reads as TGTGCCAGCAGCAGAGGGGTCCCTGAAGCTTTCTTT.

The V and J genes are TRBV7-3 and TRBJ2-3; 14 bases fit TRBD2. The CDR3 contains 14 residues. The J segment lost 8 bases and the V segment lost 5 bases, leaving 3 bases of the junction unmatched. CDR1 SGHTA and CDR2 FQGTGA come from the germline V gene. CDR3 sequence reads: CASSLTSGGVTQYF. Written as DNA, the CDR3 is TGTGCCAGCAGCCTGACTAGCGGGGGGGTTACGCAGTATTTT.

This chain links TRBV20-1 with TRBJ1-2; no firm D call. This CDR3 comprises 13 residues. V was pared by 0 bases and J by 4 bases, with 9 bases between. In germline, CDR1 is DFQATT, CDR2 SNEGSKA (reference sequence). The CDR3 nucleotides are TGCAGTGCTAGAGATTCAGAGTTCTATGGCTACACCTTC. Protein: CSARDSEFYGYTF.

The rearrangement links TRBV6-5 to TRBJ1-5; 9 bases agree with TRBD1. Germline V gives CDR1 MNHEY, CDR2 SVGAGI. The V segment lost 2 bases and the J segment 1 base; nucleotides outside the gene matches: 3. The length of the CDR3 is 16 residues. CDR3 nucleotide sequence: TGTGCCAGCAGTTACGCGGGACAGGGAAGCAATCAGCCCCAGCATTTT. Translating it yields CASSYAGQGSNQPQHF.

V is TRBV15 and J is TRBJ2-1; 13 nucleotides align to TRBD2. The CDR3 loop spans 16 amino acids. Germline loops: CDR1 LNHNV, CDR2 YYDKDF (reference sequence). The V gene end was trimmed by 2 bases and the J gene end by 6 bases; junction bases not matched to a gene: 4. As DNA, the CDR3 is TGTGCCACCAGCAGACTACTAGCGGGAGGGCTCAATGAGCAGTTCTTC. It specifies CATSRLLAGGLNEQFF.

This clonotype has a handful of counts. The gene calls are TRBV20-1 and TRBJ2-3, with 8 bases that match TRBD2. After removal of 1 base from V and 3 bases from J, the junction contained 6 bases not matched to a gene. The CDR3 is 15 amino acids. Per the germline V gene, CDR1 is DFQATT and CDR2 is SNEGSKA (reference sequence). This chain's CDR3 is CSARGWAGGTDTQYF. Written as DNA, the CDR3 is TGCAGTGCTAGAGGATGGGCGGGGGGTACAGATACGCAGTATTTT.

The V and J genes are TRBV6-6 and TRBJ1-6, with D unresolved. The germline V gene encodes CDR1 MNHNY and CDR2 SVGAGI (reference sequence). The V end was cut by 6 bases, the J end by 7 bases, with 7 bases between. This CDR3 has 12 amino acids. CDR3 DNA: TGTGCCAGCAGGCCGCGCAATTCACCCCTCCACTTT. It specifies CASRPRNSPLHF.

The chain recombines TRBV3-1 with TRBJ2-5; D ambiguous. The germline V and J ends were trimmed by 5 bases and 3 bases, with 10 bases remaining between them. The CDR3 covers 13 residues. Per the germline V gene, CDR1 is LGHDT and CDR2 is YNNKEL (reference sequence). DNA of the CDR3: TGTGCCAGCAGCTCCGGGCCCGAAGAGACCCAGTACTTC. Amino acids: CASSSGPEETQYF.

This rearrangement joins TRBV7-2 to TRBJ2-7, with TRBD2 identical over 10 bases. The CDR3 has 17 residues. Germline values: CDR1 SGHTA, CDR2 FQGNSA. The V segment lost 4 bases and the J segment 1 base; nucleotides outside the gene matches: 10. The CDR3 sequence is CASSSLASGRASYEQYF. CDR3 bases: TGTGCCAGCAGCTCTCTGGCTAGCGGGAGAGCTTCCTACGAGCAGTACTTC.

This clonotype was detected a few times. The CDR3 nucleotides are TGTGCCGACCGGGACACTTGGAACACTGAAGCTTTCTTT. As protein: CADRDTWNTEAFF. The chain recombines TRBV12-3 or TRBV12-4 with TRBJ1-1, with D maybe TRBD1 (6 bases). The CDR3 covers 13 residues. V was cut by 11 bases and J by 1 base, with 14 bases left in between.

The chain uses TRBV18 and TRBJ2-2; D not resolved. Germline CDR1 KGHSH, CDR2 LQKENI. CDR3 length: 13 residues. Trimming took 2 bases from V and 8 from J, leaving 9 bases between them. CDR3 in amino acids: CASSPSKGGELFF. In nucleotides, the CDR3 is TGTGCCAGCTCACCATCAAAGGGAGGGGAGCTGTTTTTT.

This chain links TRBV20-1 with TRBJ2-5; 14 bases match TRBD2. Trimming took 4 bases from V and 5 from J; bases not matched to a gene: 9. The CDR3 is 16 residues long. Germline V gene data show CDR1 as DFQATT and CDR2 as SNEGSKA (reference sequence). The chain's CDR3 is CSATTSGRALWETQYF. In nucleotides, the CDR3 is TGCAGTGCTACGACTAGCGGGAGGGCCTTGTGGGAGACCCAGTACTTC.

This chain uses TRBV10-3 with TRBJ1-1; D may be TRBD1 (6 bases). There are 13 residues in the CDR3. Germline CDR1 ENHRY, CDR2 SYGVKD. The V end lost 6 bases, the J end lost 1 base, and 9 bases lay between the germline ends. Written as DNA, the CDR3 is TGTGCCATCAGGGGGGGCGCGAACACTGAAGCTTTCTTT. Translated, it gives CAIRGGANTEAFF.

The J gene is TRBJ1-1, the V gene TRBV5-1; the D gene is possibly TRBD1 (6 bases). There are 13 residues in the CDR3. The V gene's germline CDR1 is SGHRS and CDR2 YFSETQ. Trimming stripped 9 bases from V and 2 bases from J, with 14 bases between. The CDR3, as DNA: TGCGCCACCCGGGAAGGGGGAAACACTGAAGCTTTCTTT. Translated: CATREGGNTEAFF.

This chain uses TRBV4-1 with TRBJ2-2; 7 bases align to TRBD1. Germline V gives CDR1 MGHRA, CDR2 YSYEKL. The CDR3 runs to 17 residues. J lost 0 bases, V lost 0 bases, and 4 bases had no gene match. The CDR3 sequence is CASSQDRGRSNTGELFF. Written as DNA, the CDR3 is TGCGCCAGCAGCCAAGATAGGGGGCGTTCGAACACCGGGGAGCTGTTTTTT.